This T cell receptor beta chain was obtained from a study of blood T cell repertoires in COVID-19. Across the whole study: Samples representing acute and convalescent COVID-19 were sourced from the United States, Italy and Spain. PBMCs, B-cell-depleted T cells, or T cells were the source of the cDNA or gDNA that made up the material.

The germline V gene encodes CDR1 MNHEY and CDR2 SVGEGT. V was cut by 2 bases and J by 4 bases, with 13 bases left in between. The CDR3 has 15 amino acids. Original handling: Estimated nucleated cell counts came from reference gene primer amplification. Libraries were prepared by immunoSEQ multiplex PCR; TCRdb keeps only in-frame clonotypes and omits some of them. Clone size and the V and J calls come from that table; the DNA yielded D and trimming. The table includes around 75,000 clones, around 88% detected once. Sample: peripheral blood. The clonotype originates from a man in his 60s with acute or convalescent COVID-19. The chain recombines TRBV6-2 or TRBV6-3 with TRBJ2-3; possible D gene TRBD2, 5 bases. In DNA, the CDR3 is TGTGCCAGCAGTTACGAGGGCCGACCGGCAGATACGCAGTATTTT. Amino acid sequence: CASSYEGRPADTQYF.